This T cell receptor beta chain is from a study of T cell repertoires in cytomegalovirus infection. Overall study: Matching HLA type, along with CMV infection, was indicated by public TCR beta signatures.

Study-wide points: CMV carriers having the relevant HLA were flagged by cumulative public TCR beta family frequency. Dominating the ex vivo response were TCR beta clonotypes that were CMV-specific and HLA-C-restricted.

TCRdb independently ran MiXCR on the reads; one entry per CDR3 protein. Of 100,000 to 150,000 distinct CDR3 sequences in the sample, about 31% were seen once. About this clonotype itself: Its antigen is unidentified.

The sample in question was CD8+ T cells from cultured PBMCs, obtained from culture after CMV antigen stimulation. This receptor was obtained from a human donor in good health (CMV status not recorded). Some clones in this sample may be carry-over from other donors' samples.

In nucleotides, the CDR3 is TGTGCCAGCAGCTCGATTTACTACGAGCAGTACTTC. Translated, it gives CASSSIYYEQYF. V gene TRBV7-2 combines with J gene TRBJ2-7, with D uncertain. Trimming stripped 4 bases from V and 3 bases from J, with 7 bases between. The CDR3 totals 12 residues. Germline V lookup: CDR1 SGHTA, CDR2 FQGNSA.